These 32 T cell receptor beta chains were sequenced from one sample in a study of cytomegalovirus exposure and HLA in healthy donors. PCR involved 60 Vbeta and 13 Jbeta primers. The data were produced by immunoSEQ multiplex PCR, yet TCRdb's version contains in-frame clones alone and is incomplete. The repertoire holds 150,000 or so clones, with 70% to 80% as singletons. The sequencing sample was made of PBMCs. Every receptor here comes from a woman aged 40-49 years in good health and CMV-seronegative.

The chain carries TRBV11-2 and TRBJ2-7; 9 bases map to TRBD2. This CDR3 has 14 amino acids. Per the germline V gene, CDR1 is SGHAT and CDR2 is FQNNGV. With 5 bases clipped from V and 1 base from J, the junction kept 3 bases outside the gene matches. The CDR3 reads CASSLSGGSYEQYF. Here the CDR3 DNA reads TGTGCCAGCAGCCTTAGCGGGGGATCCTACGAGCAGTACTTC.

This clone has only one observation. V is TRBV7-9 and J is TRBJ1-2; 12 bases agree with TRBD1. Trimming cost V 7 bases and J 8 bases; bases outside gene matches: 11. CDR3 length: 15 amino acids. Germline V gene lookup returns CDR1 SEHNR and CDR2 FQNEAQ (reference sequence). CDR3 residues: CASIEGQGAIRGYTF. The CDR3 DNA reads as TGTGCCAGCATCGAGGGACAGGGGGCTATACGAGGCTACACCTTC.

This clone was seen a few times. The rearrangement uses TRBV14 and TRBJ2-2; 10 bases match TRBD1. The CDR3 contains 17 residues. Germline V gene sequence: CDR1 SGHDN, CDR2 FVKESK. After removal of 1 base from V and 12 bases from J, the junction contained 14 bases not matched to a gene. The CDR3 nucleotides read TGTGCCAGCAGCCAAGCTAGTACCGGGACAGGGGTTTGGAAGCTGTTTTTT. It is translated as CASSQASTGTGVWKLFF.

The chain has TRBV7-9 and TRBJ2-1; 12 nucleotides line up with TRBD2. V dropped 4 bases and J dropped 9; count of bases not matched to a gene: 7. CDR1 is SEHNR, CDR2 FQNEAQ, per germline (reference sequence). The CDR3 runs 15 residues. The CDR3 loop reads CASSSRLAGDAEQFF. CDR3 in DNA: TGTGCCAGCAGCTCACGACTAGCGGGAGATGCTGAGCAGTTCTTC.

The chain carries TRBV10-3 and TRBJ2-1; the match to TRBD2 covers 16 bases. Unmatched junction bases numbered 1, after V lost 2 bases and J lost 3 bases. The CDR3 has 17 amino acids. CDR1 is ENHRY and CDR2 is SYGVKD in the germline V gene. Here the CDR3 DNA reads TGTGCCATCAGTGAGGGGACTAGCGGGAGGGTCTACAATGAGCAGTTCTTC. Its translation: CAISEGTSGRVYNEQFF.

This clone was observed a handful of times. This sequence joins TRBV30 and TRBJ1-5; 12 bases align to TRBD1. This CDR3 region has 14 residues. The germline CDR1 and CDR2 sequences are GTSNPN and SVGIG (reference sequence). J was trimmed by 12 bases and V by 6 bases; bases with no gene match: 12. The CDR3 loop is CACTTGTGGENQHF. CDR3 coding DNA: TGTGCCTGCACAACCGGGACAGGGGGCGAGAACCAGCATTTT.

In this sample, this clone turned up a few times. This chain joins TRBV6-5 and TRBJ2-3; TRBD2 matches at 7 bases. J gave up 0 bases and V 5 bases, and 5 bases lay outside the gene matches. The CDR3 is 15 residues long. Germline CDR1 reads MNHEY; CDR2 reads SVGAGI. The CDR3 nucleotides are TGTGCCAGCAGTGCGGGCGGGGGTAGCACAGATACGCAGTATTTT. It encodes CASSAGGGSTDTQYF.

A single count supports this clone. The CDR3 reads CASSITWDSPRYTF. CDR3 bases: TGTGCCAGCAGTATTACGTGGGACAGTCCGCGCTACACCTTC. The genes are TRBV6-5 and TRBJ1-2, with 7 bases lining up with TRBD1. V shed 5 bases and J 9 bases; nucleotides not matched to a gene: 12. CDR1 and CDR2 from the germline V gene are MNHEY and SVGAGI. The CDR3 runs to 14 residues.

This chain connects TRBV27 to TRBJ2-7; 7 nucleotides line up with TRBD1. CDR1 and CDR2 from the germline V gene are MNHEY and SMNVEV (reference sequence). V was pared by 6 bases and J by 2 bases, with 7 bases of the junction left unmatched. The CDR3 runs 14 residues. The CDR3 spells CASSAPGQPYEQYF. DNA for the CDR3: TGTGCCAGCAGCGCACCGGGACAGCCCTACGAGCAGTACTTC.

The V gene is TRBV5-6, the J gene TRBJ1-2, with 7 bases aligning to TRBD1. Germline CDR1 reads SGHDT; CDR2 reads YYEEEE. V dropped 4 bases and J dropped 0; count of bases not matched to a gene: 3. This CDR3 region has 14 residues. The CDR3 DNA reads TGTGCCAGCAGCCCGGACAGGACTAACTATGGCTACACCTTC. It codes for CASSPDRTNYGYTF.

This sequence joins TRBV13 and TRBJ2-5, with D possibly TRBD2 on 7 matching bases. V gave up 5 bases and J gave up 5 bases, with 18 bases separating them. Germline V gene data show CDR1 as PRHDT and CDR2 as FYEKMQ (reference sequence). This CDR3 has 15 residues. The CDR3 protein is CASSILQGGGETQYF. CDR3 DNA sequence: TGTGCCAGCAGCATCTTACAGGGAGGGGGGGAGACCCAGTACTTC.

This clone was seen a few times. The chain employs TRBV7-2 and TRBJ1-2; 9 bases fit TRBD1. Germline V gene lookup returns CDR1 SGHTA and CDR2 FQGNSA. CDR3 length: 15 residues. Trimming removed 6 bases from V and 5 bases from J; junction bases left unmatched: 10. CDR3: CASSPSGTGTYGYTF. Written as DNA, the CDR3 is TGTGCCAGCAGTCCGTCCGGGACAGGGACTTATGGCTACACCTTC.

This clone appeared a few times. The chain couples TRBV10-3 to TRBJ1-1; D is unclear. This CDR3 spans 13 amino acids. CDR1 is ENHRY and CDR2 is SYGVKD in the germline V gene. V was shortened by 7 bases and J by 0 bases, with 9 bases between the two germline ends. The CDR3 sequence: CAIKAAVNTEAFF. The CDR3 nucleotides are TGTGCCATCAAGGCCGCGGTGAACACTGAAGCTTTCTTT.

This clone appeared a few times. The CDR3 DNA reads as TGTGCCAGCAGCCCACACGACAGGGATAATGAAAAACTGTTTTTT. Encoded protein: CASSPHDRDNEKLFF. This chain links TRBV28 with TRBJ1-4, with 7 bases aligning to TRBD1. In germline, CDR1 is MDHEN, CDR2 SYDVKM. Unmatched junction bases numbered 8, after V lost 6 bases and J lost 4 bases. The CDR3 covers 15 residues. Variable domain in full (rest from reference TRBV28 and TRBJ1-4): DVKVTQSSRYLVKRTGEKVFLECVQDMDHENMFWYRQDPGLGLRLIYFSYDVKMKEKGDIPEGYSVSREKKERFSLILESASTNQTSMYLCASSPHDRDNEKLFFGSGTQLSVL.

V and J are TRBV5-1 and TRBJ2-7; 7 nucleotides line up with TRBD1. Germline loops: CDR1 SGHRS, CDR2 YFSETQ. The CDR3 has 15 amino acids. With 1 base clipped from V and 2 bases from J, the junction kept 6 bases outside the gene matches. The CDR3 sequence is CASSLYRGSPYEQYF. In DNA, the CDR3 is TGCGCCAGCAGCTTGTACAGGGGAAGTCCCTACGAGCAGTACTTC.

The chain links TRBV6-5 to TRBJ2-7; tentatively, D is TRBD1 (6 bases). Trimming pared 6 bases from V and 6 bases from J, leaving 15 bases between. Germline V lookup: CDR1 MNHEY, CDR2 SVGAGI. This CDR3 has 13 amino acids. The CDR3: CASRLSGVGEQYF. The DNA for the CDR3 is TGTGCCAGCAGGCTCTCAGGGGTTGGCGAGCAGTACTTC.

The chain combines TRBV5-6 with TRBJ2-2, with 9 positions matching TRBD2. V dropped 3 bases and J dropped 1; count of bases not matched to a gene: 1. Germline lookup yields CDR1 SGHDT and CDR2 YYEEEE. This CDR3 spans 15 amino acids. This CDR3 reads CASSSTSGNTGELFF. The DNA for the CDR3 is TGTGCCAGCAGCTCGACTAGCGGGAACACCGGGGAGCTGTTTTTT.

This chain links TRBV6-1 with TRBJ1-5, with 7 bases identical to TRBD1. CDR3 length: 14 residues. Germline trimming cut 4 bases from V and 6 bases from J; bases unmatched to any gene: 6. CDR1 is MNHNS, CDR2 SASEGT, per germline. The CDR3 nucleotides are TGTGCCAGCAGTGGAGGGGGCGTTAGTCAGCCCCAGCATTTT. This sequence encodes CASSGGGVSQPQHF.

The chain employs TRBV19 and TRBJ1-5; D call uncertain. V was clipped by 7 bases and J by 5 bases, with 6 bases between them. The CDR3 runs to 11 residues. In germline, CDR1 is LNHDA, CDR2 SQIVND (reference sequence). CDR3 DNA: TGTGCCAGTACTGTTTATCAGCCCCAGCATTTT. Amino acid sequence: CASTVYQPQHF.

This chain joins TRBV9 and TRBJ1-1, with D uncertain. The CDR3 is 14 residues long. Trimming removed 4 bases from V and 4 bases from J, with 14 bases in between. Germline V gene data show CDR1 as SGDLS and CDR2 as YYNGEE. This chain's CDR3 is CASSPHLGSTEAFF. CDR3 coding DNA: TGTGCCAGCAGCCCCCACCTCGGGAGCACTGAAGCTTTCTTT. The full variable domain, its missing parts supplied by reference TRBV9 and TRBJ1-1, is DSGVTQTPKHLITATGQRVTLRCSPRSGDLSVYWYQQSLDQGLQFLIQYYNGEERAKGNILERFSAQQFPDLHSELNLSSLELGDSALYFCASSPHLGSTEAFFGQGTRLTVV.

J is TRBJ2-1 and V is TRBV12-5; tentatively, D is TRBD2 (6 bases). Per the germline V gene, CDR1 is LGHNT and CDR2 is FRNRAP. CDR3 size: 17 residues. V was shortened by 2 bases and J by 1 base, with 15 bases between the two germline ends. In nucleotides, the CDR3 is TGTGCTAGTGGTTTGCGATTGGCTAGCGAGTCCTACAATGAGCAGTTCTTC. Its translation: CASGLRLASESYNEQFF.

The V and J genes are TRBV23-1 and TRBJ2-2; 8 bases align to TRBD1. TRBV23-1 is reported as an ORF; its role is uncertain. J was trimmed by 8 bases and V by 4 bases; bases with no gene match: 9. CDR3 length equals 15 residues. The CDR3 DNA is TGCGCCAGCAGTCGAGACAGGGGCAAGCGGGGGGAGCTGTTTTTT. Its protein product is CASSRDRGKRGELFF.

The table lists this clone with a few counts. The chain is built from TRBV5-5 and TRBJ1-5; 10 bases map to TRBD1. This CDR3 spans 15 amino acids. The V gene end was trimmed by 4 bases and the J gene end by 3 bases; junction bases not matched to a gene: 4. Germline values: CDR1 SGHKS, CDR2 YYEKEE (reference sequence). This chain's CDR3 is CASSRDRGVNQPQHF. CDR3 coding DNA: TGTGCCAGCAGCAGGGACAGGGGTGTCAATCAGCCCCAGCATTTT.

The rearrangement uses TRBV28 and TRBJ1-2; perhaps TRBD1 as D (5 bases). Germline V gives CDR1 MDHEN, CDR2 SYDVKM. This CDR3 spans 12 amino acids. V gave up 5 bases and J gave up 8 bases, with 12 bases separating them. CDR3 sequence (DNA): TGTGCCAGCAGTGGGGGGGTACGAGGCTACACCTTC. Amino acid sequence: CASSGGVRGYTF.

This rearrangement joins TRBV5-1 to TRBJ2-7; TRBD1 aligns across 10 bases. With 0 bases clipped from V and 6 bases from J, the junction kept 6 bases outside the gene matches. The CDR3 totals 15 residues. Germline CDR1 reads SGHRS; CDR2 reads YFSETQ. The CDR3 sequence: CASSLGFGTGVEQYF. Written as DNA, the CDR3 is TGCGCCAGCAGCTTGGGGTTCGGGACAGGGGTCGAGCAGTACTTC.

This clone was seen only once. V and J are TRBV10-3 and TRBJ1-2; TRBD1 might be the D (5 bases). The V end lost 5 bases, the J end lost 1 base, and 8 bases lay between the germline ends. The CDR3 loop spans 13 amino acids. In germline, CDR1 is ENHRY, CDR2 SYGVKD. CDR3 sequence: CAISQTVNYGYTF. DNA for the CDR3: TGTGCCATCAGTCAGACAGTTAACTATGGCTACACCTTC.

This clone was found once. This chain links TRBV30 with TRBJ2-1; D might be TRBD1 (6 bases). The CDR3 totals 14 residues. Germline values: CDR1 GTSNPN, CDR2 SVGIG (reference sequence). Trimming pared 2 bases from V and 10 bases from J, leaving 18 bases between. The DNA for the CDR3 is TGTGCCTGGAGTAGGGGGACACAACAGAACGAGCAGTTCTTC. This codes for CAWSRGTQQNEQFF.

This chain links TRBV6-6 with TRBJ1-1, with D possibly matching TRBD1 (5 bases). CDR3 length: 13 residues. Per the germline V gene, CDR1 is MNHNY and CDR2 is SVGAGI (reference sequence). V was shortened by 7 bases and J by 0 bases, with 9 bases between the two germline ends. In nucleotides, the CDR3 is TGTGCCAGCAACCGACAGATGAACACTGAAGCTTTCTTT. Protein product: CASNRQMNTEAFF.

This clone has just a few counts. This CDR3 reads CASSHYNQETQYF. For the CDR3, the DNA is TGTGCCAGCAGTCACTACAACCAAGAGACCCAGTACTTC. V is TRBV6-1 and J is TRBJ2-5; unclear D gene. The V and J ends lost 5 bases and 0 bases respectively, with 7 bases between them. The CDR3 is 13 residues long. CDR1 MNHNS and CDR2 SASEGT come from the germline V gene.

The chain carries TRBV6-5 and TRBJ1-4, with D perhaps TRBD1 (6 bases). This CDR3 contains 14 residues. Looked up from germline, CDR1 is MNHEY and CDR2 is SVGAGI. V lost 6 bases and J 11 bases, leaving 19 bases between the germline ends. The CDR3 region has the DNA TGTGCCAGCAGGGGGGGGCGTGGGGTCGGGAAACTGTTTTTT. Amino acids: CASRGGRGVGKLFF.

This chain uses TRBV28 with TRBJ2-7; 16 nucleotides align to TRBD2. This CDR3 comprises 16 residues. Germline CDR1 is MDHEN and CDR2 is SYDVKM. V dropped 5 bases and J dropped 4; count of bases not matched to a gene: 5. CDR3 protein: CASSPGTSGRAYEQYF. CDR3 nucleotide sequence: TGTGCCAGCAGTCCGGGGACTAGCGGGAGGGCTTACGAGCAGTACTTC. Filled out from reference TRBV28 and TRBJ2-7, the complete variable domain reads DVKVTQSSRYLVKRTGEKVFLECVQDMDHENMFWYRQDPGLGLRLIYFSYDVKMKEKGDIPEGYSVSREKKERFSLILESASTNQTSMYLCASSPGTSGRAYEQYFGPGTRLTVT.

The gene calls are TRBV6-1 and TRBJ2-1; 7 nucleotides line up with TRBD1. CDR1 MNHNS and CDR2 SASEGT come from the germline V gene. The CDR3 totals 13 residues. The V gene end was trimmed by 6 bases and the J gene end by 9 bases; junction bases not matched to a gene: 8. Written as DNA, the CDR3 is TGTGCCAGCAGCGTATATCCAGGGGGTGAGCAGTTCTTC. This codes for CASSVYPGGEQFF.